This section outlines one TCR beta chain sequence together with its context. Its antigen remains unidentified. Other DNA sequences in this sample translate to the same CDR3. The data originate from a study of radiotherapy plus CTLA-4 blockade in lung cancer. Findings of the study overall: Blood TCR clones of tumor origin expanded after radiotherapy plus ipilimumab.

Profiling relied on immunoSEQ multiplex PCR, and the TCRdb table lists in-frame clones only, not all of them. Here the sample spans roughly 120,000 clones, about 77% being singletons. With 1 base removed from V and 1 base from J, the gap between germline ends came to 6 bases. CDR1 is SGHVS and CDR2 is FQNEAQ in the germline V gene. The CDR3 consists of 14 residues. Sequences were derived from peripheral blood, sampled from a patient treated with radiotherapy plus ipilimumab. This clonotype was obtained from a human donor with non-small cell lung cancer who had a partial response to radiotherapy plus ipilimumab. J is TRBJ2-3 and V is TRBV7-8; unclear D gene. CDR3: CASSLGSGTDTQYF. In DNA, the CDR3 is TGTGCCAGCAGCTTAGGGAGTGGCACAGATACGCAGTATTTT.